The TCR beta chain described here comes from a study of cytomegalovirus exposure and HLA in healthy donors. Study-level findings and limits: Later analysis identified several of the most significant clusters that appeared linked to common viral pathogens.

Primers included in the PCR were 60 Vbeta and 13 Jbeta primers. Repertoires were generated with immunoSEQ multiplex PCR, while TCRdb's copy carries only in-frame clones and drops some. The sample holds around 150,000 clones, 82% seen once. Comments on this clone: The antigen remains unidentified.

Trimming pared 3 bases from V and 0 bases from J, leaving 12 bases between. CDR3 length equals 16 residues. Germline CDR1 and CDR2: MNHEY and SMNVEV (reference sequence). The chain joins TRBV27 to TRBJ2-1; D remains ambiguous. The sequenced material came from PBMCs. The TCR sequence derives from a woman aged 45 to 65 in good health and CMV-seropositive. CDR3 region: CASSFPGGSSYNEQFF. In nucleotides, the CDR3 is TGTGCCAGCAGTTTCCCTGGCGGAAGCTCCTACAATGAGCAGTTCTTC.